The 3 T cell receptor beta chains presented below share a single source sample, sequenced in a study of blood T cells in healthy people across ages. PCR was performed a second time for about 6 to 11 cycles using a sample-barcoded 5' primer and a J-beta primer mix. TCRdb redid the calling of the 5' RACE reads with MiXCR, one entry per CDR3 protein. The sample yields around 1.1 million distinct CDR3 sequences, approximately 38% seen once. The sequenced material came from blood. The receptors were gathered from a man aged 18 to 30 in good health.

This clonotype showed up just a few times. CDR3 region: CASILTGGNTEAFF. The CDR3 DNA reads TGTGCCAGTATCCTGACAGGGGGGAACACTGAAGCTTTCTTT. The chain recombines TRBV19 with TRBJ1-1, with 9 bases matching TRBD1. The CDR3 consists of 14 residues. CDR1 is LNHDA, CDR2 SQIVND, per germline (reference sequence). The junction had 4 bases not matched to a gene; V was cut back by 7 bases and J by 1 base.

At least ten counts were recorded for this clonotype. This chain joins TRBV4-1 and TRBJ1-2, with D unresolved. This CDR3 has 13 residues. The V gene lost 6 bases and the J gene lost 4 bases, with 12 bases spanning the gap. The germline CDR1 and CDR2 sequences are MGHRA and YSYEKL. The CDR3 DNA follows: TGCGCCAGCAGTTCAGACGGTCTCTATGGCTACACCTTC. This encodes CASSSDGLYGYTF.

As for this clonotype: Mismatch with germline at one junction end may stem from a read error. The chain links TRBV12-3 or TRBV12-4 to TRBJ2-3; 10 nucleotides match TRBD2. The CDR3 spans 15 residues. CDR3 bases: TGTGCCAGCAGTTCTAGCGGGGGTAGCACAGATACGGAGTATTTT. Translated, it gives CASSSSGGSTDTEYF.